These 4 T cell receptor beta chains were all obtained from the same sample, sequenced in a study of cytomegalovirus exposure and HLA in healthy donors. With 60 Vbeta and 13 Jbeta primers, the PCR was carried out. Some clones are missing from TCRdb's copy, which holds only in-frame ones; the method was immunoSEQ multiplex PCR. The table has 250,000 or so clones, over 75% seen once. Sequenced input: PBMCs. All receptors come from a human donor in good health.

Here the CDR3 reads CASSVGETGPADTQYF. DNA for the CDR3: TGTGCCAGCAGCGTAGGAGAAACAGGGCCGGCAGATACGCAGTATTTT. The genes are TRBV9 and TRBJ2-3, with TRBD1 as a possible D gene (6 bases). The V gene lost 0 bases and the J gene lost 4 bases, with 15 bases spanning the gap. Germline V lookup: CDR1 SGDLS, CDR2 YYNGEE. The CDR3 loop spans 16 amino acids.

The chain uses TRBV18 and TRBJ2-1; 9 bases line up with TRBD2. The CDR3 loop spans 15 amino acids. Trimming took 6 bases from V and 3 from J; bases not matched to a gene: 6. The germline V gene encodes CDR1 KGHSH and CDR2 LQKENI. DNA of the CDR3: TGTGCCAGCTCGCGGACTAGCGCTAACTACAATGAGCAGTTCTTC. Translating it yields CASSRTSANYNEQFF.

This chain connects TRBV4-1 to TRBJ1-4, with D perhaps TRBD1 (6 bases). This CDR3 is 18 amino acids long. Germline V gene sequence: CDR1 MGHRA, CDR2 YSYEKL. The V gene lost 3 bases and the J gene lost 0 bases, with 17 bases spanning the gap. CDR3 sequence (DNA): TGCGCCAGCAGCCAGGGAACAGGGACCTTTGCAACTAATGAAAAACTGTTTTTT. This gives the protein CASSQGTGTFATNEKLFF.

The CDR3 DNA is TGTGCCAGCAGTAAGCGGACAGGGGGCGATGAAAAACTGTTTTTT. As protein: CASSKRTGGDEKLFF. This chain uses TRBV28 with TRBJ1-4; 11 nucleotides match TRBD1. V trimming: 5 bases; J trimming: 6 bases; junction bases outside the gene matches: 5. The CDR3 is made up of 15 amino acids. From germline, CDR1 is MDHEN and CDR2 SYDVKM.